The 9 T cell receptor beta chains presented below share a single source sample, sequenced in a study of CD8 T cells in ankylosing spondylitis listed by TCRdb under 2017. Library creation used 5' RACE. This sample was sequenced with an Illumina HiSeq 2500. Using fastp at Q25 and MiXCR, TCRdb reprocessed the public reads and kept productive beta chains. A single entry per CDR3 protein holds the most common genes and DNA from its merged rows. Present in this sample are around 40,000 distinct CDR3 sequences, approximately 2.6% of which were seen just once. The ten largest clones add up to 4.6% of the sample. Sequencing was done on a sample of blood, either unsorted or a sorted T cell fraction (not recorded which). These TCRs come from a male donor with ankylosing spondylitis or in good health (not recorded which).

CDR3 sequence reads: CASSVGPSEKTDTQYF. The CDR3 DNA follows: TGTGCCAGCAGCGTAGGGCCTAGCGAGAAAACAGATACGCAGTATTTT. The chain combines TRBV9 with TRBJ2-3; D is possibly TRBD2 (6 bases). The CDR3 covers 16 residues. The V end lost 0 bases, the J end lost 3 bases, and 14 bases lay between the germline ends. The germline gives CDR1 SGDLS, CDR2 YYNGEE.

This clonotype was recorded many times. The rearrangement links TRBV9 to TRBJ2-3; TRBD2 matches at 7 bases. The germline gives CDR1 SGDLS, CDR2 YYNGEE. The ends lost 2 bases at V and 4 bases at J; junction bases unmatched: 13. The CDR3 sequence is 17 residues long. The CDR3 reads CASSVTTGRDYPDTQYF. The CDR3, as DNA: TGTGCCAGCAGCGTTACCACGGGAAGGGACTATCCAGATACGCAGTATTTT.

This clonotype was seen ten or more times. This chain connects TRBV6-4 to TRBJ2-5; D remains ambiguous. The germline CDR1 and CDR2 sequences are MRHNA and SNTAGT. V was clipped by 0 bases and J by 0 bases, with 8 bases between them. This CDR3 is built from 15 residues. The CDR3 region is CASSDSIQYQETQYF. Written as DNA, the CDR3 is TGTGCCAGCAGTGACTCGATACAGTACCAAGAGACCCAGTACTTC.

This clonotype came up many times. The V gene is TRBV9, the J gene TRBJ2-2; the D is unclear. Trimming removed 0 bases from V and 1 base from J, with 4 bases in between. The CDR3 sequence is 14 residues long. Per germline, CDR1 SGDLS and CDR2 YYNGEE. CDR3 protein: CASSVGQNTGELFF. The CDR3 DNA reads TGTGCCAGCAGCGTAGGGCAGAACACCGGGGAGCTGTTTTTT.

This clonotype was seen ten or more times. The rearrangement links TRBV9 to TRBJ2-3; 11 bases align to TRBD2. The germline V gene encodes CDR1 SGDLS and CDR2 YYNGEE. The CDR3 extends over 15 amino acids. V shed 3 bases and J 2 bases; nucleotides not matched to a gene: 2. Here the CDR3 reads CASSAGLADTDTQYF. DNA of the CDR3: TGTGCCAGCAGCGCGGGACTAGCGGACACAGATACGCAGTATTTT.

This clonotype was counted ten times or more. The chain recombines TRBV9 with TRBJ2-5, with 10 bases matching TRBD2. CDR1 is SGDLS and CDR2 is YYNGEE in the germline V gene. Unmatched junction bases numbered 10, after V lost 2 bases and J lost 0 bases. This CDR3 region has 18 residues. CDR3 loop: CASSVVASGGSYQETQYF. The DNA for the CDR3 is TGTGCCAGCAGCGTGGTGGCTAGCGGGGGAAGCTACCAAGAGACCCAGTACTTC. The full variable domain, in which reference TRBV9 and TRBJ2-5 provide the parts outside the CDR3, is DSGVTQTPKHLITATGQRVTLRCSPRSGDLSVYWYQQSLDQGLQFLIQYYNGEERAKGNILERFSAQQFPDLHSELNLSSLELGDSALYFCASSVVASGGSYQETQYFGPGTRLLVL.

Ten or more counts support this clonotype. J is TRBJ1-2 and V is TRBV20-1; perhaps TRBD1 as D (5 bases). V was pared by 2 bases and J by 2 bases, with 18 bases between. CDR1 DFQATT and CDR2 SNEGSKA come from the germline V gene (reference sequence). The CDR3 is 16 residues long. In nucleotides, the CDR3 is TGCAGTGCTAGACCTCGGGATTGGGGGGTGAACTATGGCTACACCTTC. It yields the protein CSARPRDWGVNYGYTF.

This clonotype was counted ten times or more. The gene calls are TRBV9 and TRBJ2-1; D remains ambiguous. CDR1 and CDR2 (germline): SGDLS, YYNGEE. V lost 3 bases to trimming and J lost 0 bases, with 10 bases between them. The CDR3 has 15 amino acids. The CDR3 nucleotides are TGTGCCAGCAGCGCCCTACAAAGCTCCTACAATGAGCAGTTCTTC. It translates to CASSALQSSYNEQFF.

In this sample, this clonotype turned up many times. V gene TRBV9 combines with J gene TRBJ2-5; 7 positions match TRBD1. Germline V gene sequence: CDR1 SGDLS, CDR2 YYNGEE. V lost 3 bases, J lost 0 bases, and 14 bases stayed unmatched. The CDR3 consists of 18 residues. CDR3: CASSAPEGDSTYQETQYF. The CDR3 region has the DNA TGTGCCAGCAGCGCCCCGGAAGGGGACAGCACGTACCAAGAGACCCAGTACTTC.